These 24 T cell receptor beta chains originate from one sample sequenced in a study of blood T cell repertoires in COVID-19. Data came from immunoSEQ multiplex PCR; TCRdb stores just in-frame clones and leaves some out. Of 140,000 to 150,000 clones listed, around nine tenths are singletons. The sequencing input was peripheral blood. Receptor source: a woman between 45 and 60 years old with acute or convalescent COVID-19.

The chain employs TRBV6-2 or TRBV6-3 and TRBJ2-7, with 11 bases matching TRBD2. There are 15 residues in the CDR3. Germline V gene lookup returns CDR1 MNHEY and CDR2 SVGEGT. J was trimmed by 5 bases and V by 5 bases; bases with no gene match: 8. The CDR3 here is CASSDELAGEDEQYF. As DNA, the CDR3 is TGTGCCAGCAGTGATGAACTAGCGGGAGAGGACGAGCAGTACTTC.

The chain has TRBV27 and TRBJ2-1, with 8 bases aligning to TRBD1. Germline V gene lookup returns CDR1 MNHEY and CDR2 SMNVEV (reference sequence). The CDR3 runs 14 residues. The ends lost 4 bases at V and 6 bases at J; junction bases unmatched: 5. Here the CDR3 DNA reads TGTGCCAGCAGTTCCGGGACAGGTAGCAATGAGCAGTTCTTC. Translated: CASSSGTGSNEQFF.

V gene TRBV7-2 combines with J gene TRBJ2-5, with 9 positions matching TRBD2. The CDR3 runs to 18 residues. Per germline, CDR1 SGHTA and CDR2 FQGNSA. V lost 4 bases, J lost 2 bases, and 14 bases stayed unmatched. The CDR3 nucleotides read TGTGCCAGCAGCTGGAGGGGAGGGGCTAGCGGGGTGCAAGAGACCCAGTACTTC. It specifies CASSWRGGASGVQETQYF. The full variable domain, completed using reference TRBV7-2 and TRBJ2-5, is GAGVSQSPSNKVTEKGKDVELRCDPISGHTALYWYRQSLGQGLEFLIYFQGNSAPDKSGLPSDRFSAERTGGSVSTLTIQRTQQEDSAVYLCASSWRGGASGVQETQYFGPGTRLLVL.

The chain is built from TRBV11-3 and TRBJ2-7; TRBD2 agrees at 9 bases. CDR3 length: 17 residues. V lost 0 bases, J lost 3 bases, and 9 bases stayed unmatched. Germline V lookup: CDR1 SGHNT, CDR2 YENEEA. The CDR3 spells CASSLDPSGMDSYEQYF. The CDR3 coding sequence is TGTGCCAGCAGCTTAGATCCTAGCGGGATGGATAGCTACGAGCAGTACTTC.

J is TRBJ2-7 and V is TRBV5-6; D not certain. Germline CDR1 SGHDT, CDR2 YYEEEE. This CDR3 has 17 residues. Trimming took 0 bases from V and 4 from J, leaving 20 bases between them. CDR3 loop: CASSLALASTHFYEQYF. DNA for the CDR3: TGTGCCAGCAGCTTGGCGTTGGCGTCGACACACTTTTACGAGCAGTACTTC.

The chain uses TRBV10-3 and TRBJ2-2, with unresolved D. V was clipped by 2 bases and J by 8 bases, with 9 bases between them. CDR1 is ENHRY and CDR2 is SYGVKD in the germline V gene. The CDR3 consists of 13 residues. The CDR3: CAISELSSGELFF. CDR3 nucleotides: TGTGCCATCAGTGAGCTTAGTTCGGGGGAGCTGTTTTTT.

The chain is built from TRBV7-9 and TRBJ2-1; 7 bases align to TRBD2. CDR1 and CDR2 from the germline V gene are SEHNR and FQNEAQ (reference sequence). The ends lost 5 bases at V and 3 bases at J; junction bases unmatched: 7. The CDR3 extends over 15 amino acids. In nucleotides, the CDR3 is TGTGCCAGCAGCCGGGGGGAGGGTATCTACAATGAGCAGTTCTTC. It translates to CASSRGEGIYNEQFF.

This sequence joins TRBV7-3 and TRBJ2-1; 7 nucleotides match TRBD2. The V and J ends lost 4 bases and 7 bases, in that order; junction bases with no gene match: 4. The germline gives CDR1 SGHTA, CDR2 FQGTGA. The length of the CDR3 is 13 residues. CDR3 region: CASSSIGGNEQFF. Here the CDR3 DNA reads TGTGCCAGCAGCTCAATCGGGGGGAATGAGCAGTTCTTC.

This clone appeared a single time. J is TRBJ1-1 and V is TRBV27; 10 bases are shared with TRBD1. The CDR3 is made up of 15 amino acids. Germline assignment: CDR1 MNHEY and CDR2 SMNVEV (reference sequence). The V and J ends lost 5 bases and 3 bases, in that order; junction bases with no gene match: 6. This CDR3 is CASSKSGTGDTEAFF. Here the CDR3 DNA reads TGTGCCAGCAGTAAAAGCGGGACAGGGGACACTGAAGCTTTCTTT.

The V call is TRBV6-1, the J call TRBJ2-2; 9 bases agree with TRBD2. This CDR3 is 17 amino acids long. V gave up 0 bases and J gave up 6 bases; unmatched junction bases: 8. Germline loops: CDR1 MNHNS, CDR2 SASEGT. The CDR3 sequence: CASSEAPGLADPGELFF. The CDR3 coding sequence is TGTGCCAGCAGTGAAGCCCCGGGACTAGCAGACCCCGGGGAGCTGTTTTTT.

The chain is built from TRBV10-3 and TRBJ1-3; D is unclear. This CDR3 is 13 amino acids long. Germline CDR1 reads ENHRY; CDR2 reads SYGVKD. With 4 bases removed from V and 9 bases from J, the gap between germline ends came to 13 bases. CDR3 coding DNA: TGTGCCATCAGTGGCGGGGAGGGCGGCACCATATATTTT. Protein: CAISGGEGGTIYF.

The chain combines TRBV6-2 or TRBV6-3 with TRBJ2-1; 11 bases line up with TRBD2. The CDR3 loop spans 17 amino acids. With 6 bases clipped from V and 7 bases from J, the junction kept 14 bases outside the gene matches. Germline values: CDR1 MNHEY, CDR2 SVGEGT. The CDR3 DNA reads as TGTGCCAGCAGCTCCTTGAGTCCCGGGACTAGCGGAAATGAGCAGTTCTTC. The encoded protein is CASSSLSPGTSGNEQFF.

This clone was recorded once. CDR3 sequence: CASSLPQGIHYNEQFF. The DNA of the CDR3 is TGTGCCAGCAGTCTGCCACAGGGGATTCACTACAATGAGCAGTTCTTC. This chain joins TRBV28 and TRBJ2-1; TRBD1 matches at 7 bases. V dropped 5 bases and J dropped 3; count of bases not matched to a gene: 10. The CDR3 is 16 residues long. Looked up from germline, CDR1 is MDHEN and CDR2 is SYDVKM.

The chain employs TRBV5-1 and TRBJ2-1; 8 bases agree with TRBD2. This CDR3 comprises 15 residues. V was pared by 2 bases and J by 1 base, with 2 bases of the junction left unmatched. The V gene's germline CDR1 is SGHRS and CDR2 YFSETQ. CDR3 in DNA: TGCGCCAGCAGCTTAGTAGCGGGGTCCTACAATGAGCAGTTCTTC. This translates into CASSLVAGSYNEQFF.

The V call is TRBV28, the J call TRBJ1-1; D is unresolved. V dropped 7 bases and J dropped 2 bases, with 14 bases sitting between them. The CDR3 runs 14 residues. Germline-derived CDR1 and CDR2 are MDHEN and SYDVKM. As DNA, the CDR3 is TGTGCCAGCACCCCAGGAGGCGTTAACACTGAAGCTTTCTTT. Residues: CASTPGGVNTEAFF.

The J gene is TRBJ2-7, the V gene TRBV6-2 or TRBV6-3, with D perhaps TRBD1 (7 bases). The V gene's germline CDR1 is MNHEY and CDR2 SVGEGT. Trimming shortened V by 0 bases and J by 5 bases, and 14 bases separated the two germline ends. The CDR3 has 15 residues. The DNA for the CDR3 is TGTGCCAGCAGTTACTCCGGGGGACAGTCCAACGAGCAGTACTTC. Protein: CASSYSGGQSNEQYF.

The chain carries TRBV5-4 and TRBJ2-1, with TRBD2 identical over 7 bases. After removal of 4 bases from V and 4 bases from J, the junction contained 11 bases not matched to a gene. The CDR3 extends over 16 amino acids. Germline V gene sequence: CDR1 SGHNT, CDR2 YYREEE (reference sequence). The DNA for the CDR3 is TGTGCCAGCAGCCTGATGGGGAGCGGGGCATACAATGAGCAGTTCTTC. Residues: CASSLMGSGAYNEQFF.

The chain joins TRBV28 to TRBJ1-2; no reliable D call. Germline V CDR1 and CDR2: MDHEN, SYDVKM. This CDR3 has 11 residues. Trimming left V 1 base short and J 8 bases short, with 5 bases between. The CDR3: CASSLLSGYTF. As DNA, the CDR3 is TGTGCCAGCAGTTTATTATCCGGCTACACCTTC.

This sequence joins TRBV2 and TRBJ1-5; D unresolved. The germline V gene encodes CDR1 SNHLY and CDR2 FYNNEI. Trimming shortened V by 8 bases and J by 1 base, and 9 bases separated the two germline ends. CDR3 length: 13 residues. CDR3 in DNA: TGTGCCAGCGGGCCAAGCAGCAATCAGCCCCAGCATTTT. Amino acids: CASGPSSNQPQHF.

This clone was seen only a few times. The rearrangement links TRBV30 to TRBJ1-2; D might be TRBD1 (5 bases). Germline V CDR1 and CDR2: GTSNPN, SVGIG (reference sequence). The CDR3 covers 10 residues. V dropped 4 bases and J dropped 7 bases, with 7 bases sitting between them. The CDR3 DNA reads TGTGCCTGGATGGGGGGTGGCTACACCTTC. It yields the protein CAWMGGGYTF. Using reference TRBV30 and TRBJ1-2 for the parts outside the CDR3, the full variable domain is SQTIHQWPATLVQPVGSPLSLECTVEGTSNPNLYWYRQAAGRGLQLLFYSVGIGQISSEVPQNLSASRPQDRQFILSSKKLLLSDSGFYLCAWMGGGYTFGSGTRLTVV.

This clone has only one observation. The chain carries TRBV30 and TRBJ2-1; 8 bases match TRBD2. CDR1 is GTSNPN and CDR2 is SVGIG in the germline V gene (reference sequence). The CDR3 extends over 13 amino acids. V dropped 4 bases and J dropped 12; count of bases not matched to a gene: 11. The CDR3 reads CAWISGGWSGQFF. DNA of the CDR3: TGTGCCTGGATCAGCGGGGGATGGTCTGGGCAGTTCTTC.

The chain combines TRBV24-1 with TRBJ2-5, with 7 bases fitting TRBD1. This CDR3 region has 14 residues. V was clipped by 5 bases and J by 3 bases; unmatched bases: 5. CDR1 is KGHDR, CDR2 SFDVKD, per germline. CDR3 loop: CATSARGLEETQYF. In nucleotides, the CDR3 is TGTGCCACCAGTGCCAGGGGGTTAGAAGAGACCCAGTACTTC.

V usage is TRBV5-8 and J usage is TRBJ2-7, with 7 bases fitting TRBD1. Germline assignment: CDR1 SGHTS and CDR2 YDEGEE. V lost 2 bases, J lost 8 bases, and 13 bases stayed unmatched. The CDR3 has 15 residues. CDR3 DNA sequence: TGTGCCAGCAGCTTTACCGGGACAGACCTACGGAAGCAGTACTTC. Translated, it gives CASSFTGTDLRKQYF.

This sequence joins TRBV5-6 and TRBJ1-4; the D is unclear. Germline CDR1 reads SGHDT; CDR2 reads YYEEEE. V gave up 4 bases and J gave up 4 bases, with 8 bases separating them. The CDR3 is 13 residues long. Here the CDR3 DNA reads TGTGCCAGCAGCGGGCGCATTAATGAAAAACTGTTTTTT. This gives the protein CASSGRINEKLFF.